The rows below give T cell receptor beta chains drawn from one sample of a study of CD8+ T cells in alopecia areata. Produced via immunoSEQ multiplex PCR; TCRdb's table is partial and in-frame only. The repertoire has around 190,000 clones, roughly 64% of them found once; the top ten carry 4% to 4.5%. The sample consisted of CD4+ T cells sorted from blood, taken at week 4, from a patient treated with tofacitinib. The receptors were gathered from a human donor with alopecia areata. CDR3s include the opening cysteine and the closing phenylalanine or tryptophan. Fields, in order: CDR3 protein, J gene, clone size, V gene. Rows give clone size only sometimes, using once, few, many, or a class for an expanded clone.

CDR3: CAWSRGLNGNTIYF; J: TRBJ1-3; size: NA; V: TRBV30
CDR3: CASSPVSQETQYF; J: TRBJ2-5; size: few; V: TRBV7-9
CDR3: CASSRNVVSDTQYF; J: TRBJ2-3; size: NA; V: TRBV4-2
CDR3: CASYKGREAFF; J: TRBJ1-1; size: NA; V: TRBV5-1
CDR3: CAWVNSGGATDTQYF; J: TRBJ2-3; size: once; V: TRBV30
CDR3: CSGDRGQVTEAFF; J: TRBJ1-1; size: NA; V: TRBV29-1
CDR3: CASSGQGNTEAFF; J: TRBJ1-1; size: NA; V: TRBV19
CDR3: CSVEDPGPNQPQHF; J: TRBJ1-5; size: few; V: TRBV29-1
CDR3: CAWRYDRPNSEAFF; J: TRBJ1-1; size: NA; V: TRBV30
CDR3: CASSLTGGDSPLHF; J: TRBJ1-6; size: many; V: TRBV27
CDR3: CAWSIGQGKTQYF; J: TRBJ2-5; size: NA; V: TRBV30
CDR3: CASSQLRPPGPSYEQYF; J: TRBJ2-7; size: NA; V: TRBV4-2
CDR3: CALGVGGNTIYF; J: TRBJ1-3; size: few; V: TRBV30
CDR3: CAIPTDGTGDEKLFF; J: TRBJ1-4; size: NA; V: TRBV21-1
CDR3: CAWKGQVDQPQHF; J: TRBJ1-5; size: few; V: TRBV30
CDR3: CASSSIAGGLNEQFF; J: TRBJ2-1; size: NA; V: TRBV5-1
CDR3: CASSRTGADEQYF; J: TRBJ2-7; size: NA; V: TRBV6-5
CDR3: CASSSLQGTEAFF; J: TRBJ1-1; size: few; V: TRBV5-1
CDR3: CASSLDSARETQYF; J: TRBJ2-5; size: few; V: TRBV5-1
CDR3: CASSYGGTGGNYEQYF; J: TRBJ2-7; size: NA; V: TRBV6-5
CDR3: CAWTRDNSYEQYF; J: TRBJ2-7; size: few; V: TRBV30
CDR3: CATSRDYIATAEAFF; J: TRBJ1-1; size: few; V: TRBV15
CDR3: CASSVVETAIHSF; J: TRBJ1-2; size: few; V: TRBV9
CDR3: CASSYTAQTNYGYTF; J: TRBJ1-2; size: NA; V: TRBV6-5
CDR3: CASSPFESFSYEQYF; J: TRBJ2-7; size: few; V: TRBV11-2
CDR3: CASSLEIQRPQHF; J: TRBJ1-5; size: NA; V: TRBV7-2
CDR3: CASSPLGGANLEQYF; J: TRBJ2-7; size: NA; V: TRBV7-6
CDR3: CASSPGDTQYF; J: TRBJ2-3; size: NA; V: TRBV5-5
CDR3: CASSSPGERQETQYF; J: TRBJ2-5; size: few; V: TRBV5-4
CDR3: CSARGQGGGELFF; J: TRBJ2-2; size: once; V: TRBV29-1
CDR3: CASSQSGSTDTQYF; J: TRBJ2-3; size: few; V: TRBV4-3
CDR3: CASSQGLTGLNTEAFF; J: TRBJ1-1; size: once; V: TRBV5-6
CDR3: CASSSQMNTEAFF; J: TRBJ1-1; size: NA; V: TRBV7-9
CDR3: CAWRRSAGPYEQYF; J: TRBJ2-7; size: NA; V: TRBV30
CDR3: CASGSGQYF; J: TRBJ2-4; size: NA; V: TRBV21-1
CDR3: CSVAPSGGGLYNEQFF; J: TRBJ2-1; size: once; V: TRBV29-1
CDR3: CASSPTSGGSGELFF; J: TRBJ2-2; size: NA; V: TRBV14
CDR3: CASSPRQGFQETQYF; J: TRBJ2-5; size: NA; V: TRBV5-4
CDR3: CAWRKTGSGNTIYF; J: TRBJ1-3; size: NA; V: TRBV30
CDR3: CASSHDKTGTATSEAFF; J: TRBJ1-1; size: few; V: TRBV4-1
CDR3: CASSEGEVGETQYF; J: TRBJ2-5; size: NA; V: TRBV11-1
CDR3: CASSAAGGGNTIYF; J: TRBJ1-3; size: NA; V: TRBV25-1
CDR3: CATSTGQGRTYEQYF; J: TRBJ2-7; size: NA; V: TRBV15
CDR3: CAWSGHSNQPQHF; J: TRBJ1-5; size: few; V: TRBV30
CDR3: CASSSGQANTEAFF; J: TRBJ1-1; size: NA; V: TRBV13
CDR3: CASSTQRGGNANEQFF; J: TRBJ2-1; size: NA; V: TRBV19
CDR3: CASSPRLAGRTDTQYF; J: TRBJ2-3; size: NA; V: TRBV2
CDR3: CASSESFPYEQYF; J: TRBJ2-7; size: NA; V: TRBV25-1
CDR3: CASSEGLAAWYEQYF; J: TRBJ2-7; size: few; V: TRBV5-1
CDR3: CASSWTTGETQYF; J: TRBJ2-5; size: NA; V: TRBV5-5
CDR3: CSVAVSVGQYF; J: TRBJ2-7; size: NA; V: TRBV29-1
CDR3: CASRVTGAEDTQYF; J: TRBJ2-3; size: NA; V: TRBV11-1
CDR3: CASSVGGGLATGELFF; J: TRBJ2-2; size: few; V: TRBV9
CDR3: CSATPGGRDF; J: TRBJ1-2; size: NA; V: TRBV20-1
CDR3: CASSSRLAGNGEQFF; J: TRBJ2-1; size: NA; V: TRBV7-2